This T cell receptor beta chain was profiled in a study of shared clonotypes between healthy human individuals. Findings and limits, study-wide: What rarefaction showed was incomplete sorted-subset sequencing despite large depth.

CD45RO negativity and positive selection for CCR7 defined naive CD8 cells, a population that excluded terminally differentiated effector memory CD45RA+ cells. V was pared by 0 bases and J by 3 bases, with 11 bases between. The V gene's germline CDR1 is LGHNA and CDR2 YNFKEQ. The CDR3 totals 15 residues. On this clone itself: The antigen is not known.

Authors' methods: For the immunoSEQ data, sequences were junction-only without quality scores, so filtering differed. Assay used: immunoSEQ multiplex PCR; TCRdb lists only in-frame clones, some missing. Clone size and V and J calls were adopted from that table, with D and trimming inferred from the DNA. The sample has roughly 2,000,000 clones; just over 90% are singletons. V usage is TRBV4-2 and J usage is TRBJ1-1, with D unclear. Material: naive CD8+ T cells from PBMCs. The sequence derives from a man aged 18 to 29 in good health. Some clones in this sample may be carry-over from other donors' samples. The CDR3 sequence is CASSQERAVHTEAFF. The DNA for the CDR3 is TGTGCCAGCAGCCAAGAGAGGGCAGTACACACTGAAGCTTTCTTT.